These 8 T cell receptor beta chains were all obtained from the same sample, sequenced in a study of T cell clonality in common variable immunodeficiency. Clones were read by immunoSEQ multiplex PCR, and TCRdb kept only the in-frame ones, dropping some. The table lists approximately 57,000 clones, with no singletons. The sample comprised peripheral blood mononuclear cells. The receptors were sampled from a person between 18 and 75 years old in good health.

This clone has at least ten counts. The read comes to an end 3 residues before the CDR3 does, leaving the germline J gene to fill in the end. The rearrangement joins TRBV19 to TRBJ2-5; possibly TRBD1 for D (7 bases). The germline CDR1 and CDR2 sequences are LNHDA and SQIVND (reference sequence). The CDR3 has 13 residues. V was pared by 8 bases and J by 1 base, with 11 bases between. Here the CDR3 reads CASRGTAQETQYF. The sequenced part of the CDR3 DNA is TGTGCCAGTCGCGGGACAGCCCAAGAGACC.

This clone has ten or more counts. Incomplete CDR3 DNA: TGTGCCAGCAGCCCCCTAATCGGGGTCACAGATACG. Encoded protein: CASSPLIGVTDT. The whole CDR3 region reads CASSPLIGVTDTQYF. The J gene is TRBJ2-3, the V gene TRBV12-3 or TRBV12-4, with D possibly TRBD2 on 5 matching bases. The read finishes 3 residues shy of the CDR3 end, and the germline J gene is used to complete it. This CDR3 is 15 amino acids long. V was clipped by 6 bases and J by 2 bases, with 15 bases between them.

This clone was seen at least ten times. The covered CDR3 bases are TGTGCCACCGATTCTAGCGGGGGGGCCGCAGGGGAGACC. The encoded protein is CATDSSGGAAGET. The complete CDR3 sequence is CATDSSGGAAGETQYF. The gene calls are TRBV6-2 or TRBV6-3 and TRBJ2-5; 12 bases line up with TRBD2. The CDR3 end lies 3 residues beyond the end of the read and is filled in from the germline J gene. V shed 10 bases and J 5 bases; nucleotides not matched to a gene: 14. The length of the CDR3 is 16 residues. Germline assignment: CDR1 MNHEY and CDR2 SVGEGT.

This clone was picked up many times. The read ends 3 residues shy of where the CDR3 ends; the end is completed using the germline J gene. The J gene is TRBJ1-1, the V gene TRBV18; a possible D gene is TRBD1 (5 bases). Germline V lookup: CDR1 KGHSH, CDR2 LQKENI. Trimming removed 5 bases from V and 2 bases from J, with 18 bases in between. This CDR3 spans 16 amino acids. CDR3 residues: CASSSNSRGENTEAFF. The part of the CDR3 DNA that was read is TGTGCCAGCTCATCAAACAGCCGGGGGGAAAACACTGAA.

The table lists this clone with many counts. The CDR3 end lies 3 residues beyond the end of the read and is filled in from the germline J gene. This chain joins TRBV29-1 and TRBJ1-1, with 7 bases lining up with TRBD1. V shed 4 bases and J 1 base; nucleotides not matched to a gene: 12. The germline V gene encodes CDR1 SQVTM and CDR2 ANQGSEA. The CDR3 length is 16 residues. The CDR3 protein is CSVVSEQGSKNTEAFF. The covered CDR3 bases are TGCAGCGTTGTTTCCGAACAGGGGTCGAAGAACACTGAA.

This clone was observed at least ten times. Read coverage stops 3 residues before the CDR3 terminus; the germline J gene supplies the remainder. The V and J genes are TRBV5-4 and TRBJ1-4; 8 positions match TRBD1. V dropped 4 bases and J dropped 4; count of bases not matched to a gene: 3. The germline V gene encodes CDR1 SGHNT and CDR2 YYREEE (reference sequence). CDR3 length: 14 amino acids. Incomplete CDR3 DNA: TGTGCCAGCAGCCGGGGACAGGTTAATGAAAAA. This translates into CASSRGQVNEK. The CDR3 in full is CASSRGQVNEKLFF. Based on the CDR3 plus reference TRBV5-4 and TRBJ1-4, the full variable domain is ETGVTQSPTHLIKTRGQQVTLRCSSQSGHNTVSWYQQALGQGPQFIFQYYREEENGRGNFPPRFSGLQFPNYSSELNVNALELDDSALYLCASSRGQVNEKLFFGSGTQLSVL.

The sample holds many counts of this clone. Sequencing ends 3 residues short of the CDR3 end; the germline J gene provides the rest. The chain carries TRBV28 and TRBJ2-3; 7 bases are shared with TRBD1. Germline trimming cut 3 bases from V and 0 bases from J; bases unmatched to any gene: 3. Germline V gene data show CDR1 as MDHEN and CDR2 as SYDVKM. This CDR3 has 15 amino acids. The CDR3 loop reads CASSLPTGSTDTQYF. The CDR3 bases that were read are TGTGCCAGCAGTTTGCCGACAGGGAGCACAGATACG.

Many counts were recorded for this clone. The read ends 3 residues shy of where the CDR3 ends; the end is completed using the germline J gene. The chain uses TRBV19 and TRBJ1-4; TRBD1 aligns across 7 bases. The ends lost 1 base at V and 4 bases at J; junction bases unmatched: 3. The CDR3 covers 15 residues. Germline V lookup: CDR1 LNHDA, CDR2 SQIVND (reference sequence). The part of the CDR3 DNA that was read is TGTGCCAGTAGTATAGGAGACAGGGATAATGAAAAA. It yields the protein CASSIGDRDNEK. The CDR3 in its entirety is CASSIGDRDNEKLFF.